There are a few counts of the clone carrying this T cell receptor (beta chain). The data were obtained in a study of T-cell reconstitution after alpha-beta-depleted transplantation in children. Unique molecular identifiers were incorporated when the TCRbeta library was constructed. A single record per CDR3 protein comes from TCRdb applying MiXCR to the PCR reads. This sample carries around 600,000 distinct CDR3 sequences, over 9.5% of them seen once, and the ten largest clones take roughly 3.9%. The V end was cut by 4 bases, the J end by 4 bases, with 8 bases between. Germline CDR1 SQVTM, CDR2 ANQGSEA. The CDR3 spans 12 residues.

The sequencing here drew on PBMCs from the stem cell graft donor, taken from the stem cell graft. The source is a human donor who donated a stem cell graft to a child with acute myeloid leukemia. The chain employs TRBV29-1 and TRBJ2-1, with D unresolved. The CDR3 region is CSVVWQYNEQFF. In DNA form, the CDR3 reads TGCAGCGTTGTGTGGCAGTACAATGAGCAGTTCTTC.